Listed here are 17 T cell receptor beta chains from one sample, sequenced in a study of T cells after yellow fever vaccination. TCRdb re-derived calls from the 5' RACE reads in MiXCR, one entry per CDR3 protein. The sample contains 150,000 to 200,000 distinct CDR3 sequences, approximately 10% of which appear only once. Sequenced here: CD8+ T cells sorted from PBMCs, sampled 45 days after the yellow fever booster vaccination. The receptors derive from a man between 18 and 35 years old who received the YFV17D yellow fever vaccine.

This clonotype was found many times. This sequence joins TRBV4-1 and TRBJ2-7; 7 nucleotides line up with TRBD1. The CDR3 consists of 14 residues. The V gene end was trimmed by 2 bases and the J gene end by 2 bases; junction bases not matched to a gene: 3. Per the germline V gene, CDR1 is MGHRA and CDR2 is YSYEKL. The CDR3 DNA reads TGCGCCAGCAGCCAAAGACAGGGAGCCTACGAGCAGTACTTC. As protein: CASSQRQGAYEQYF.

This CDR3 is CSALRGLAESTDTQYF. Here the CDR3 DNA reads TGCAGTGCCCTTCGGGGACTAGCGGAGAGCACAGATACGCAGTATTTT. This chain connects TRBV20-1 to TRBJ2-3; 11 bases are shared with TRBD2. From germline, CDR1 is DFQATT and CDR2 SNEGSKA (reference sequence). J gave up 0 bases and V 6 bases, and 8 bases lay outside the gene matches. This CDR3 has 16 residues.

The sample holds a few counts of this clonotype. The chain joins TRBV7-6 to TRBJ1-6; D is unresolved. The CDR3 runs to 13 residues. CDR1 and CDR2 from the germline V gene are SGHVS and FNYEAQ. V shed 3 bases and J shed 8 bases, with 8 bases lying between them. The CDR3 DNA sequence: TGTGCCAGCAGCTTGTCCGACCATTCACCCCTCCACTTT. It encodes CASSLSDHSPLHF.

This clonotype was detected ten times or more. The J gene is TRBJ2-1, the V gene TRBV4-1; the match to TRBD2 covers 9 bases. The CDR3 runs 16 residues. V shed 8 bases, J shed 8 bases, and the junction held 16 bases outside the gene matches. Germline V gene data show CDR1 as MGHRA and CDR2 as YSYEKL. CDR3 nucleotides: TGCGCCAGCTTTTTCACGTGGACTAGCGTCGGGGATGAGCAGTTCTTC. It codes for CASFFTWTSVGDEQFF.

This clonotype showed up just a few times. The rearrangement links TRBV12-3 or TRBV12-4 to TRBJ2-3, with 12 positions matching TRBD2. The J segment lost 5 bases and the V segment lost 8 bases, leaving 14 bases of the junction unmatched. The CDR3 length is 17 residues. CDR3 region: CASLGLAGGSGVDTQYF. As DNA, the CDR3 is TGTGCCAGCCTCGGGCTAGCGGGGGGGAGCGGAGTAGATACGCAGTATTTT.

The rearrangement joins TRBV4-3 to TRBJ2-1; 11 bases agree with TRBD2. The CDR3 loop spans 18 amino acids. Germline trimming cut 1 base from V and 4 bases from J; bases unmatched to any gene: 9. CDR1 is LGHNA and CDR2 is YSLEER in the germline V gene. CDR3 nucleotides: TGCGCCAGCAGCCAAGTGTCCCTAGCGGGGGGAAAATACAATGAGCAGTTCTTC. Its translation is CASSQVSLAGGKYNEQFF.

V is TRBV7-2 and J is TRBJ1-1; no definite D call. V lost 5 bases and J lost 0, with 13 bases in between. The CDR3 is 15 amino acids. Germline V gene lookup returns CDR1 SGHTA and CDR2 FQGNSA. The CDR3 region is CASSQPRQLNTEAFF. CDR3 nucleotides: TGTGCCAGCAGCCAACCACGGCAGCTGAACACTGAAGCTTTCTTT.

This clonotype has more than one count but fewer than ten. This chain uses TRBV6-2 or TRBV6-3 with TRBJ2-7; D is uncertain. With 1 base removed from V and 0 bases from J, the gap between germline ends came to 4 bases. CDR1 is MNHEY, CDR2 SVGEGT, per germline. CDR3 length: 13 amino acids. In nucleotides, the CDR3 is TGTGCCAGCAGTTACTGGAGCTCCTACGAGCAGTACTTC. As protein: CASSYWSSYEQYF.

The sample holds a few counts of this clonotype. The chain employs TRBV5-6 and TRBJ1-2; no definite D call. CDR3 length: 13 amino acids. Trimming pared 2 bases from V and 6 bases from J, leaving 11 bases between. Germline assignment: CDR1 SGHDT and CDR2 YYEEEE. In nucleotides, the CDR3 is TGTGCCAGCAGCTTCCCTCCTTGGAATGGCTACACCTTC. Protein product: CASSFPPWNGYTF. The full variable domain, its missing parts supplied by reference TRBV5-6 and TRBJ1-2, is DAGVTQSPTHLIKTRGQQVTLRCSPKSGHDTVSWYQQALGQGPQFIFQYYEEEERQRGNFPDRFSGHQFPNYSSELNVNALLLGDSALYLCASSFPPWNGYTFGSGTRLTVV.

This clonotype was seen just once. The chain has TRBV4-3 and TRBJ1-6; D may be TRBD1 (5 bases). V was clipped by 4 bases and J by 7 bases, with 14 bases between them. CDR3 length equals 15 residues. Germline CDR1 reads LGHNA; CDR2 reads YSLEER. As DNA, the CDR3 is TGCGCCAGCAGCCCATTACTCCAGGGAAATTCACCCCTCCACTTT. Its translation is CASSPLLQGNSPLHF.

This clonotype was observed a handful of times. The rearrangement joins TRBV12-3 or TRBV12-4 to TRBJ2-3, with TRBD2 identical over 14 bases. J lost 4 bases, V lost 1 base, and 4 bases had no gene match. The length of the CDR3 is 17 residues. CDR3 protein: CASSLGTSGGLSDTQYF. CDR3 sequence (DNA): TGTGCCAGCAGTTTAGGGACTAGCGGGGGGTTGTCAGATACGCAGTATTTT.

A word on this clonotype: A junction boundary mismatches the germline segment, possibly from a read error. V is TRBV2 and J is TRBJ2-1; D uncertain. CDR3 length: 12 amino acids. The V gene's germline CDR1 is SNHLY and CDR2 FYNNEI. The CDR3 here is CASSEWVNERFF. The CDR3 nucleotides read TGTGCCAGCAGCGAGTGGGTGAATGAGCGGTTCTTC.

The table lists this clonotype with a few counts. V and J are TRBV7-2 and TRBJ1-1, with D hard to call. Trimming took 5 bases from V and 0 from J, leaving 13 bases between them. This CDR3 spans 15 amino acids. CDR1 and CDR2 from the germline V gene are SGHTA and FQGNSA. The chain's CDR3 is CASSPLAVMNTEAFF. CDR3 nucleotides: TGTGCCAGCAGCCCCCTCGCGGTGATGAACACTGAAGCTTTCTTT.

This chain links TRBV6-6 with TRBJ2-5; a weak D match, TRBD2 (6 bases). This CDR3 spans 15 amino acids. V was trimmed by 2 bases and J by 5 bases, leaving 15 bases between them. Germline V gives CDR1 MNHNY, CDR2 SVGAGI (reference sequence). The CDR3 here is CASSYPGRLSETQYF. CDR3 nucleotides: TGTGCCAGCAGTTACCCAGGGAGGTTGAGCGAGACCCAGTACTTC.

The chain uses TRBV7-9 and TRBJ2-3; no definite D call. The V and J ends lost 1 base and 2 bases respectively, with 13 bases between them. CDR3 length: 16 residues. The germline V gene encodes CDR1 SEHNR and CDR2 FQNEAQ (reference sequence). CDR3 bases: TGTGCCAGCAGCTTAGATGTCCAGGCCTACACAGATACGCAGTATTTT. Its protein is CASSLDVQAYTDTQYF.

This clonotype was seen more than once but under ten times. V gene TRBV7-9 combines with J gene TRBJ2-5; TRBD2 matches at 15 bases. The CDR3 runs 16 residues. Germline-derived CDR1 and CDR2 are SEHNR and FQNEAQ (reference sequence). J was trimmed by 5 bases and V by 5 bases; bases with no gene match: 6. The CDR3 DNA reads TGTGCCAGCAGCCCGGGACTAGCGGGGGGACCGGAGACCCAGTACTTC. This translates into CASSPGLAGGPETQYF.

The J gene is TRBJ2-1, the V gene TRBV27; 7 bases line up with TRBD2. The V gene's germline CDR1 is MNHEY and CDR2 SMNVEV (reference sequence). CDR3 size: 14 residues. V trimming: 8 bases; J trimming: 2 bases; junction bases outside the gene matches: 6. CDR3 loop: CASGGGGTYNEQFF. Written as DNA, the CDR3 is TGTGCCAGCGGTGGGGGGGGAACCTACAATGAGCAGTTCTTC.